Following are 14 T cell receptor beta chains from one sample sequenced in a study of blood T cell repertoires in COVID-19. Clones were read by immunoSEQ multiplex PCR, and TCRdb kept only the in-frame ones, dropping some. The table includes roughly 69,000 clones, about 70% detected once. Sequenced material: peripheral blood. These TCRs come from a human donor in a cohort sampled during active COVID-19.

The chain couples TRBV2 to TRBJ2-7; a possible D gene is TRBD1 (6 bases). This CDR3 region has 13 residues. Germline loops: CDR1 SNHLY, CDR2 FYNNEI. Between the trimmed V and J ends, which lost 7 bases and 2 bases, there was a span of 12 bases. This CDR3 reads CASNRDTTYEQYF. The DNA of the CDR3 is TGTGCCAGCAACCGGGACACAACCTACGAGCAGTACTTC.

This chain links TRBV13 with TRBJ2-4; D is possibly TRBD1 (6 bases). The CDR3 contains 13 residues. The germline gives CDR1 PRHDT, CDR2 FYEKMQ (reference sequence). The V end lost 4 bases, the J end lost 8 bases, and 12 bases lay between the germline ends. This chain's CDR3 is CASSSAGADIQYF. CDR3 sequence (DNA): TGTGCCAGCAGCTCTGCAGGGGCTGACATTCAGTACTTC.

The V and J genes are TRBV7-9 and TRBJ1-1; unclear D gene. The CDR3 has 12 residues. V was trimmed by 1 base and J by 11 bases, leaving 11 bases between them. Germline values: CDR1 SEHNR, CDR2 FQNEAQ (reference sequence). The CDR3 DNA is TGTGCCAGCAGCTTAGACTACAACGGGGCTTTCTTT. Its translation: CASSLDYNGAFF.

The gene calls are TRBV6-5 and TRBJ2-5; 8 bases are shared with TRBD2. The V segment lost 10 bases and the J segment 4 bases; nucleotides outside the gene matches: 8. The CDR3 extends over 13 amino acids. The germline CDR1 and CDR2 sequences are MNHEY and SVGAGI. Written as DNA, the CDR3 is TGTGCCATAAGAATGGCGGGGGGAGAGACCCAGTACTTC. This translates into CAIRMAGGETQYF.

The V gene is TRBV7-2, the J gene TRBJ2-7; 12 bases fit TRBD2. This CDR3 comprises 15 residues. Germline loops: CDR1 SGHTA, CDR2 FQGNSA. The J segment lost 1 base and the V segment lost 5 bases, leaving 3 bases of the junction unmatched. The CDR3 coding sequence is TGTGCCAGCAGCCCACTAGCGGGGGGTTCCTACGAGCAGTACTTC. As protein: CASSPLAGGSYEQYF.

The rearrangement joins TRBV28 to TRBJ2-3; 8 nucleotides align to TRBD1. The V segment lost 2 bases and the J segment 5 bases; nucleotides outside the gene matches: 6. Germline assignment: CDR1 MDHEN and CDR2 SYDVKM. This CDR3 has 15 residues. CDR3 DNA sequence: TGTGCCAGCAGTTTACCAGGGGGCGGGAAAGATACGCAGTATTTT. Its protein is CASSLPGGGKDTQYF.

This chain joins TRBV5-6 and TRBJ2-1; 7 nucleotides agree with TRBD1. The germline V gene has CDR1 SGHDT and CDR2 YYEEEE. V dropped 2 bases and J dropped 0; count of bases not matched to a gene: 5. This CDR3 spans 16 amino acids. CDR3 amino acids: CASSFMTGSSYNEQFF. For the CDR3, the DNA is TGTGCCAGCAGCTTTATGACAGGGAGCTCCTACAATGAGCAGTTCTTC.

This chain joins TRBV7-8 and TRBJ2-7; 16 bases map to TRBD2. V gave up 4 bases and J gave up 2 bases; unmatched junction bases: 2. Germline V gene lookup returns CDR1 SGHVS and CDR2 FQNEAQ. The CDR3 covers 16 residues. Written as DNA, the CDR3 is TGTGCCAGCAGCTCCGGGACTAGCGGGGGGGCCTACGAGCAGTACTTC. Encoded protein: CASSSGTSGGAYEQYF.

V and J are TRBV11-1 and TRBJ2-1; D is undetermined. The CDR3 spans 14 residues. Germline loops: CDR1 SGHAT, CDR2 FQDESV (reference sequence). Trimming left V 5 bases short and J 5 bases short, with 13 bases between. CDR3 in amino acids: CASSPLKADNEQFF. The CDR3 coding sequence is TGTGCCAGCAGCCCCCTGAAAGCTGACAATGAGCAGTTCTTC.

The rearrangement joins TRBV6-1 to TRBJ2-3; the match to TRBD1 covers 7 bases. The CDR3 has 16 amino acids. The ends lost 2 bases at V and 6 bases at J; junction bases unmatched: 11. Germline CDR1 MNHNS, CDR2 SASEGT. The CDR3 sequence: CASSEFGTVSRDTQYF. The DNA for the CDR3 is TGTGCCAGCAGTGAATTTGGGACAGTAAGTAGGGATACGCAGTATTTT.

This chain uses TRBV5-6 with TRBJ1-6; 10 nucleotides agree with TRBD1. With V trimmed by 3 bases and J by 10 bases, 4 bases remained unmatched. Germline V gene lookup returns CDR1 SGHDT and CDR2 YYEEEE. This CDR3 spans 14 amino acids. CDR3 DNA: TGTGCCAGCAGCTGGGACAGGGGAGGGTCACCCCTCCACTTT. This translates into CASSWDRGGSPLHF.

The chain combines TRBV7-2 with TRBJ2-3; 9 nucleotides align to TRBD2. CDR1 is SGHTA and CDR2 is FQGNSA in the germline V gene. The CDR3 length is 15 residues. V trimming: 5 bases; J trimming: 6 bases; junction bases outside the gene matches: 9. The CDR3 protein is CASSQRGGAVDTQYF. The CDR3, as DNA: TGTGCCAGCAGCCAACGCGGGGGGGCGGTGGATACGCAGTATTTT. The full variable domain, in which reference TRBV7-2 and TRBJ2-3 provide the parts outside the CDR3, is GAGVSQSPSNKVTEKGKDVELRCDPISGHTALYWYRQSLGQGLEFLIYFQGNSAPDKSGLPSDRFSAERTGGSVSTLTIQRTQQEDSAVYLCASSQRGGAVDTQYFGPGTRLTVL.

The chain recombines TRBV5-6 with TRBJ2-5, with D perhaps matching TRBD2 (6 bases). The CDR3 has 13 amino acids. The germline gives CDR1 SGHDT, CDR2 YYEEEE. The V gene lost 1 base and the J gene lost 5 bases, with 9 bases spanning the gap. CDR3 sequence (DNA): TGTGCCAGCAGCTTGCCTGCGGGGGAGACCCAGTACTTC. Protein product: CASSLPAGETQYF.

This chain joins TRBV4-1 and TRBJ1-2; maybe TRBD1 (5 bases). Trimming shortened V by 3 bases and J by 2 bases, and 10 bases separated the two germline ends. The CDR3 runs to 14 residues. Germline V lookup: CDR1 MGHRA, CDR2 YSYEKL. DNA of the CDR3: TGCGCCAGCAGCCAGCAGGCAGGGAACTATGGCTACACCTTC. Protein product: CASSQQAGNYGYTF.